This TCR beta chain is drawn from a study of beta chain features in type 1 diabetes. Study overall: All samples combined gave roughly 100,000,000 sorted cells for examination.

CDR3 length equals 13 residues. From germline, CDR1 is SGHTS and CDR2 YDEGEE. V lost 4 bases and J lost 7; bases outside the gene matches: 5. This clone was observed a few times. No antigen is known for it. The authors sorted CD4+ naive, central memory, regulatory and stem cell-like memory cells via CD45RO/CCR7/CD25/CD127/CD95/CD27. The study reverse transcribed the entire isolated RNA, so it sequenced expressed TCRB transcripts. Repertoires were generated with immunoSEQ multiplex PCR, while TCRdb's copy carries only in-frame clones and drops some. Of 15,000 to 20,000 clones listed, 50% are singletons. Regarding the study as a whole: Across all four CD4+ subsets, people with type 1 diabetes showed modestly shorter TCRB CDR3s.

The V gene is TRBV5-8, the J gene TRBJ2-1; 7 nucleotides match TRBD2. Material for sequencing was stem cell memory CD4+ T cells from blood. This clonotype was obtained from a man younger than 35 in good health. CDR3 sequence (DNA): TGTGCCAGCAGCCTTGGGGGGGAGAATGAGCAGTTCTTC. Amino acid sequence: CASSLGGENEQFF.